Listed below are T cell receptor beta chains from one sample, sequenced in a study of T cells of healthy individuals. Using its own MiXCR run on the 5' RACE reads, TCRdb lists one record per CDR3 protein. This sample carries about 41,000 distinct CDR3 sequences, 4.5% of them seen once, and the ten largest clones take 9.2%. The receptors here all came from a human donor in good health. Both conserved end residues are part of each CDR3. The order of the fields is CDR3 length, clone size, J gene, D gene, V gene, CDR3 protein, CDR3 DNA. A D gene is named only where the DNA matches it firmly. Expanded clones are given a class, and other clones once, few, many or no size at all.

CDR3 length: 14; clone size: many; J gene: TRBJ2-1; D gene: NA; V gene: TRBV10-3; CDR3 protein: CAIRSSSGGNEQFF; CDR3 DNA: TGTGCCATCAGGTCAAGTTCAGGGGGGAATGAGCAGTTCTTC
CDR3 length: 12; clone size: many; J gene: TRBJ1-1; D gene: NA; V gene: TRBV18; CDR3 protein: CASSLRETEAFF; CDR3 DNA: TGTGCCAGCTCACTCAGGGAAACTGAAGCTTTCTTT
CDR3 length: 13; clone size: many; J gene: TRBJ1-1; D gene: TRBD1; V gene: TRBV20-1; CDR3 protein: CSARDRGRTEAFF; CDR3 DNA: TGCAGTGCCCGGGACAGGGGGCGTACTGAAGCTTTCTTT
CDR3 length: 13; clone size: few; J gene: TRBJ1-5; D gene: NA; V gene: TRBV6-2/TRBV6-3; CDR3 protein: CASSYRQLEPQHF; CDR3 DNA: TGTGCCAGCAGTTATCGACAGTTGGAGCCCCAGCATTTT
CDR3 length: 18; clone size: NA; J gene: TRBJ1-5; D gene: TRBD1; V gene: TRBV9; CDR3 protein: CASSVVRPRDRYNQPQHF; CDR3 DNA: TGTGCCAGCAGCGTAGTCCGCCCCCGGGACAGGTATAATCAGCCCCAGCATTTT
CDR3 length: 11; clone size: many; J gene: TRBJ2-1; D gene: NA; V gene: TRBV30; CDR3 protein: CAWTDYNEQFF; CDR3 DNA: TGTGCCTGGACAGACTACAATGAGCAGTTCTTC
CDR3 length: 16; clone size: few; J gene: TRBJ2-3; D gene: TRBD2; V gene: TRBV7-9; CDR3 protein: CASSFFSGRSPDTQYF; CDR3 DNA: TGTGCCAGCAGCTTCTTTAGCGGGAGAAGTCCCGATACGCAGTATTTT
CDR3 length: 14; clone size: many; J gene: TRBJ1-5; D gene: NA; V gene: TRBV10-3; CDR3 protein: CASRGRGGNQPQHF; CDR3 DNA: TGTGCCAGCCGCGGGCGGGGGGGCAATCAGCCCCAGCATTTT
CDR3 length: 13; clone size: NA; J gene: TRBJ1-6; D gene: NA; V gene: TRBV6-5; CDR3 protein: CACSRAVNSPLHF; CDR3 DNA: TGTGCCTGTTCTAGGGCAGTTAATTCACCCCTCCACTTT
CDR3 length: 15; clone size: many; J gene: TRBJ2-3; D gene: TRBD1; V gene: TRBV4-3; CDR3 protein: CASSSGTGGPDTQYF; CDR3 DNA: TGCGCCAGTTCTTCCGGGACAGGGGGCCCAGATACGCAGTATTTT
CDR3 length: 14; clone size: many; J gene: TRBJ2-3; D gene: NA; V gene: TRBV20-1; CDR3 protein: CSASSTSRTDTQYF; CDR3 DNA: TGCAGTGCTAGTAGTACTTCTAGGACAGATACGCAGTATTTT
CDR3 length: 15; clone size: many; J gene: TRBJ2-1; D gene: NA; V gene: TRBV6-1; CDR3 protein: CASRRYLESYNEQFF; CDR3 DNA: TGTGCCAGCAGGCGTTATCTAGAGTCCTACAATGAGCAGTTCTTC
CDR3 length: 13; clone size: NA; J gene: TRBJ2-1; D gene: NA; V gene: TRBV5-1; CDR3 protein: CASSLNAGNEQFF; CDR3 DNA: TGCGCCAGCAGCTTGAACGCGGGCAATGAGCAGTTCTTC
CDR3 length: 15; clone size: NA; J gene: TRBJ1-1; D gene: TRBD1; V gene: TRBV5-3; CDR3 protein: CASSTRVGTASVTFF; CDR3 DNA: TGTGCCAGCAGCACCCGTGTTGGGACAGCCTCCGTAACTTTCTTT
CDR3 length: 13; clone size: NA; J gene: TRBJ2-3; D gene: TRBD2; V gene: TRBV7-2; CDR3 protein: CASSYGGAMGLYF; CDR3 DNA: TGTGCCAGCAGCTACGGGGGGGCCATGGGATTGTATTTT
CDR3 length: 15; clone size: few; J gene: TRBJ2-1; D gene: NA; V gene: TRBV25-1; CDR3 protein: CASKYSGPLNKEQFF; CDR3 DNA: TGTGCCAGCAAGTATTCGGGACCCTTAAATAAGGAGCAGTTCTTC
CDR3 length: 15; clone size: many; J gene: TRBJ2-7; D gene: NA; V gene: TRBV7-3; CDR3 protein: CASSLESPTSYEQYF; CDR3 DNA: TGTGCCAGCAGCTTAGAGTCTCCGACCTCCTACGAGCAGTACTTC
CDR3 length: 17; clone size: few; J gene: TRBJ1-5; D gene: TRBD1; V gene: TRBV12-3/TRBV12-4; CDR3 protein: CASSSGQGGYSNQPQHF; CDR3 DNA: TGTGCCAGCAGTTCCGGACAGGGGGGTTATAGCAATCAGCCCCAGCATTTT
CDR3 length: 16; clone size: few; J gene: TRBJ1-5; D gene: NA; V gene: TRBV2; CDR3 protein: CASSEKGGYSNQPQHF; CDR3 DNA: TGTGCCAGCAGTGAAAAGGGGGGGTATAGCAATCAGCCCCAGCATTTT
CDR3 length: 14; clone size: many; J gene: TRBJ1-2; D gene: NA; V gene: TRBV6-5; CDR3 protein: CASSMTVSNYGYTF; CDR3 DNA: TGTGCCAGCAGTATGACAGTATCCAACTATGGCTACACCTTC
CDR3 length: 15; clone size: NA; J gene: TRBJ2-1; D gene: NA; V gene: TRBV11-3; CDR3 protein: CASSLARGQTNEQFF; CDR3 DNA: TGTGCCAGCAGCTTAGCCCGGGGCCAGACGAATGAGCAGTTCTTC
CDR3 length: 14; clone size: many; J gene: TRBJ2-5; D gene: NA; V gene: TRBV6-1; CDR3 protein: CASSLTQGTETQYF; CDR3 DNA: TGTGCCAGCAGCTTAACACAGGGAACAGAGACCCAGTACTTC
CDR3 length: 13; clone size: NA; J gene: TRBJ2-3; D gene: NA; V gene: TRBV27; CDR3 protein: CASSRRSTDTQYF; CDR3 DNA: TGTGCCAGCAGCCGGCGCAGCACAGATACGCAGTATTTT
CDR3 length: 14; clone size: many; J gene: TRBJ2-2; D gene: NA; V gene: TRBV5-4; CDR3 protein: CASRIGGQSGELFF; CDR3 DNA: TGTGCCAGCAGGATCGGGGGGCAAAGCGGGGAGCTGTTTTTT
CDR3 length: 17; clone size: few; J gene: TRBJ1-1; D gene: NA; V gene: TRBV30; CDR3 protein: CAWSGVGGPYMNTEAFF; CDR3 DNA: TGTGCCTGGAGTGGAGTCGGCGGGCCATACATGAACACTGAAGCTTTCTTT
CDR3 length: 13; clone size: few; J gene: TRBJ2-2; D gene: NA; V gene: TRBV19; CDR3 protein: CASSIWGTGELFF; CDR3 DNA: TGTGCCAGTAGTATCTGGGGCACCGGGGAGCTGTTTTTT
CDR3 length: 16; clone size: many; J gene: TRBJ2-2; D gene: TRBD1; V gene: TRBV30; CDR3 protein: CAWSGGGRVNTGELFF; CDR3 DNA: TGTGCCTGGAGTGGAGGGGGCAGGGTGAACACCGGGGAGCTGTTTTTT
CDR3 length: 15; clone size: NA; J gene: TRBJ2-3; D gene: NA; V gene: TRBV5-4; CDR3 protein: CASRPDSYLTDTQYF; CDR3 DNA: TGTGCCAGCAGACCCGACTCCTACCTCACAGATACGCAGTATTTT
CDR3 length: 13; clone size: medium-sized; J gene: TRBJ2-5; D gene: NA; V gene: TRBV20-1; CDR3 protein: CSALPGGRETQYF; CDR3 DNA: TGCAGTGCTCTCCCTGGTGGTAGAGAGACCCAGTACTTC
CDR3 length: 13; clone size: many; J gene: TRBJ1-1; D gene: NA; V gene: TRBV7-9; CDR3 protein: CASRKEMNTEAFF; CDR3 DNA: TGTGCCAGCAGGAAGGAAATGAACACTGAAGCTTTCTTT
CDR3 length: 13; clone size: many; J gene: TRBJ2-7; D gene: NA; V gene: TRBV6-4; CDR3 protein: CASSERPQDEQYF; CDR3 DNA: TGTGCCAGCAGTGAACGGCCCCAGGACGAGCAGTACTTC
CDR3 length: 12; clone size: few; J gene: TRBJ2-3; D gene: NA; V gene: TRBV7-9; CDR3 protein: CASSPMGDTQYF; CDR3 DNA: TGTGCCAGCAGCCCAATGGGGGATACGCAGTATTTT
CDR3 length: 14; clone size: many; J gene: TRBJ1-1; D gene: NA; V gene: TRBV12-3/TRBV12-4; CDR3 protein: CASSFQGKDTEAFF; CDR3 DNA: TGTGCCAGCAGTTTTCAGGGGAAAGACACTGAAGCTTTCTTT
CDR3 length: 13; clone size: many; J gene: TRBJ2-3; D gene: NA; V gene: TRBV7-2; CDR3 protein: CASSRGRTDTQYF; CDR3 DNA: TGTGCCAGCAGCAGGGGAAGGACAGATACGCAGTATTTT
CDR3 length: 17; clone size: many; J gene: TRBJ2-1; D gene: TRBD2; V gene: TRBV3-1; CDR3 protein: CASSPGLAGGLRDEQFF; CDR3 DNA: TGTGCCAGCAGCCCGGGACTAGCGGGAGGGCTTCGTGATGAGCAGTTCTTC
CDR3 length: 14; clone size: NA; J gene: TRBJ1-2; D gene: NA; V gene: TRBV6-5; CDR3 protein: CASSRTTVNYGYTF; CDR3 DNA: TGTGCCAGCAGTAGAACAACAGTAAACTATGGCTACACCTTC
CDR3 length: 14; clone size: many; J gene: TRBJ1-1; D gene: NA; V gene: TRBV18; CDR3 protein: CASSPQGMNTEAFF; CDR3 DNA: TGTGCCAGCTCACCACAGGGGATGAACACTGAAGCTTTCTTT
CDR3 length: 15; clone size: NA; J gene: TRBJ2-7; D gene: NA; V gene: TRBV6-1; CDR3 protein: CASSPFGGKGNAQHF; CDR3 DNA: TGTGCCAGCAGTCCATTCGGAGGGAAGGGGAATGCGCAGCACTTC
CDR3 length: 12; clone size: few; J gene: TRBJ1-6; D gene: NA; V gene: TRBV5-1; CDR3 protein: CASNEGGSPLHF; CDR3 DNA: TGCGCCAGCAACGAGGGAGGTTCACCCCTCCACTTT
CDR3 length: 15; clone size: many; J gene: TRBJ2-3; D gene: NA; V gene: TRBV5-1; CDR3 protein: CASSPPRGSTDTQYF; CDR3 DNA: TGCGCCAGCAGCCCTCCTCGCGGGTCCACAGATACGCAGTATTTT
CDR3 length: 14; clone size: many; J gene: TRBJ1-5; D gene: NA; V gene: TRBV4-2; CDR3 protein: CASSQGEGHQPQHF; CDR3 DNA: TGTGCCAGCAGCCAAGGCGAGGGACATCAGCCCCAGCATTTT
CDR3 length: 13; clone size: many; J gene: TRBJ2-7; D gene: NA; V gene: TRBV20-1; CDR3 protein: CSASRYGSYEQYF; CDR3 DNA: TGCAGTGCTAGCCGGTATGGCTCCTACGAGCAGTACTTC
CDR3 length: 15; clone size: many; J gene: TRBJ1-2; D gene: TRBD1; V gene: TRBV7-4; CDR3 protein: CASSPPVGQSYGYTF; CDR3 DNA: TGTGCCAGCAGTCCGCCCGTGGGACAGTCCTATGGCTACACCTTC
CDR3 length: 18; clone size: NA; J gene: TRBJ2-4; D gene: NA; V gene: TRBV21-1; CDR3 protein: CASSKGQPVPLAKNIQYF; CDR3 DNA: TGTGCCAGCAGCAAAGGACAGCCCGTACCACTAGCCAAAAACATTCAGTACTTC
CDR3 length: 13; clone size: few; J gene: TRBJ2-3; D gene: NA; V gene: TRBV11-2; CDR3 protein: CASSLDRGDTQYF; CDR3 DNA: TGTGCCAGCAGCTTAGATCGGGGAGATACGCAGTATTTT
CDR3 length: 16; clone size: many; J gene: TRBJ2-1; D gene: TRBD2; V gene: TRBV20-1; CDR3 protein: CSANPMTSGTGNEQFF; CDR3 DNA: TGCAGTGCTAACCCGATGACTAGCGGGACGGGAAATGAGCAGTTCTTC
CDR3 length: 14; clone size: few; J gene: TRBJ1-1; D gene: NA; V gene: TRBV18; CDR3 protein: CASSPEQQNTEAFF; CDR3 DNA: TGTGCCAGCTCACCTGAGCAGCAGAACACTGAAGCTTTCTTT
CDR3 length: 14; clone size: few; J gene: TRBJ1-2; D gene: TRBD1; V gene: TRBV6-1; CDR3 protein: CASSEGTDNYGYTF; CDR3 DNA: TGTGCCAGCAGTGAGGGGACAGACAACTATGGCTACACCTTC
CDR3 length: 15; clone size: few; J gene: TRBJ1-2; D gene: TRBD1; V gene: TRBV10-3; CDR3 protein: CAISESGTGDDGYNF; CDR3 DNA: TGTGCCATCAGTGAGTCGGGGACAGGGGATGATGGCTACAACTTC
CDR3 length: 14; clone size: many; J gene: TRBJ2-2; D gene: NA; V gene: TRBV19; CDR3 protein: CASSSASNTGELFF; CDR3 DNA: TGTGCCAGTAGTAGTGCCAGCAACACCGGGGAGCTGTTTTTT
CDR3 length: 14; clone size: NA; J gene: TRBJ1-1; D gene: NA; V gene: TRBV29-1; CDR3 protein: CSVDPTGSNTEAFF; CDR3 DNA: TGCAGCGTTGATCCCACAGGGTCGAACACTGAAGCTTTCTTT
CDR3 length: 15; clone size: many; J gene: TRBJ2-3; D gene: TRBD1; V gene: TRBV5-6; CDR3 protein: CASSFPGQGPDTQYF; CDR3 DNA: TGTGCCAGCAGCTTCCCGGGACAGGGCCCAGATACGCAGTATTTT
CDR3 length: 11; clone size: medium-sized; J gene: TRBJ2-7; D gene: NA; V gene: TRBV20-1; CDR3 protein: CSARQTYEQYF; CDR3 DNA: TGCAGTGCTAGACAAACCTACGAGCAGTACTTC